This T cell receptor beta chain was retrieved from a study of blood T cell repertoires in COVID-19. Study processing details: Reference gene primer amplification gave nucleated cell count estimates. Sequencing was performed with immunoSEQ multiplex PCR; in TCRdb, only in-frame clones are kept and a portion is missing. V, J and clone size derive from that table, while D and trimming were established from the DNA sequence. The table has more than 150,000 clones, 70% to 90% seen once. The germline gives CDR1 SGHRS, CDR2 YFSETQ. V lost 3 bases to trimming and J lost 5 bases; unmatched junction nucleotides: 2. The CDR3 is made up of 13 amino acids.

Sequencing used peripheral blood. The V gene is TRBV5-1, the J gene TRBJ1-2, with TRBD1 matching 9 bases. The origin of this receptor is a man aged 55 to 70 with acute or convalescent COVID-19. For the CDR3, the DNA is TGCGCCAGCAGCTCCGGACAGGGGTATGGCTACACCTTC. Residues: CASSSGQGYGYTF.